Listed below are T cell receptor beta chains from one sample, sequenced in a study of cytomegalovirus exposure and HLA in healthy donors. The assay was immunoSEQ multiplex PCR, and TCRdb's table has in-frame clones only and misses some. Among around 92,000 clones, 60% to 75% were seen once, and the ten largest hold approximately 14%. The sample taken for sequencing was PBMCs. The receptors were sampled from a woman in her sixties or seventies in good health and CMV-seropositive. The CDR3 runs from the conserved cysteine through the conserved F or W. The D gene is left open where the match is weak. Clone size is shown for a subset of rows, as once, few, many or a class of expanded clone.

CDR3aa,CDR3nt,v_gene,j_gene,len,abundance,d_gene
CASSGGSTDTQYF,TGCGCCAGCAGTGGAGGGAGCACAGATACGCAGTATTTT,TRBV10-1,TRBJ2-3,13,NA,NA
CASSVDLGSTYNEQFF,TGTGCCAGCAGCGTAGACCTCGGGAGTACCTACAATGAGCAGTTCTTC,TRBV9,TRBJ2-1,16,NA,NA
CASSPNPTGNQPQHF,TGTGCCAGCTCACCCAATCCGACAGGGAATCAGCCCCAGCATTTT,TRBV18,TRBJ1-5,15,NA,TRBD1
CAWGSGLAGGRADTQYF,TGTGCCTGGGGCAGCGGGCTAGCGGGAGGTAGGGCAGATACGCAGTATTTT,TRBV30,TRBJ2-3,17,NA,TRBD2
CASSSGQGISYEQYF,TGCGCCAGCAGTTCAGGACAGGGGATCTCCTACGAGCAGTACTTC,TRBV5-1,TRBJ2-7,15,NA,TRBD1
CASRTVGAGELFF,TGTGCCAGTAGGACGGTCGGGGCCGGGGAGCTGTTTTTT,TRBV28,TRBJ2-2,13,NA,NA
CASSLEGGFEQFF,TGTGCCAGCAGCTTAGAAGGGGGCTTTGAGCAGTTCTTC,TRBV7-3,TRBJ2-1,13,NA,TRBD1
CASSVAGSLGADTQYF,TGTGCCAGCAGCGTAGCCGGAAGTCTCGGAGCAGATACGCAGTATTTT,TRBV9,TRBJ2-3,16,NA,NA
CASSSAGGSSYEQYF,TGTGCCAGCAGCTCGGCGGGGGGGTCCTCCTACGAGCAGTACTTC,TRBV7-3,TRBJ2-7,15,NA,TRBD2
CASSPRGSTDTQYF,TGTGCCAGCTCACCACGAGGATCCACAGATACGCAGTATTTT,TRBV18,TRBJ2-3,14,NA,NA
CASRGLAGHEQFF,TGTGCCAGTCGTGGACTAGCGGGCCATGAGCAGTTCTTC,TRBV27,TRBJ2-1,13,NA,TRBD2
CASSFRASTYEQYF,TGTGCCAGCAGTTTTCGAGCGTCGACCTACGAGCAGTACTTC,TRBV28,TRBJ2-7,14,NA,NA
CASSPRTSGGQLAKNIQYF,TGTGCCAGCTCACCGAGGACTAGCGGGGGCCAATTAGCCAAAAACATTCAGTACTTC,TRBV18,TRBJ2-4,19,NA,TRBD2
CASSVGAMGGTEAFF,TGTGCCAGCAGCGTAGGTGCCATGGGGGGCACTGAAGCTTTCTTT,TRBV9,TRBJ1-1,15,once,NA
CASSVSRGAEAFF,TGTGCCAGCAGCGTTTCCCGGGGAGCTGAAGCTTTCTTT,TRBV11-2,TRBJ1-1,13,few,NA
CASSSRLVRTQYF,TGTGCCAGCAGCTCCCGACTAGTCAGGACCCAATACTTC,TRBV5-8,TRBJ2-5,13,NA,NA
CASSRGMNTEAFF,TGTGCCAGCAGCCGAGGGATGAACACTGAAGCTTTCTTT,TRBV7-2,TRBJ1-1,13,NA,NA
CASSLGARGTGQAYEQYF,TGTGCCAGCAGCTTAGGAGCCCGGGGGACTGGACAGGCCTACGAGCAGTACTTC,TRBV7-8,TRBJ2-7,18,NA,NA
CASSSSGTSKFF,TGTGCCAGCAGTAGTAGCGGGACGTCTAAGTTCTTC,TRBV2,TRBJ2-1,12,NA,TRBD2
CASSPDRAYEQYF,TGTGCCAGCAGCCCGGACAGGGCCTACGAGCAGTACTTC,TRBV5-4,TRBJ2-7,13,NA,TRBD1
CASSPSGGLYEQYF,TGTGCCAGCAGCCCGTCGGGGGGGCTCTACGAGCAGTACTTC,TRBV7-6,TRBJ2-7,14,NA,TRBD2
CASSSRMAWGQMNTEAFF,TGTGCCAGCAGTTCCCGGATGGCCTGGGGACAAATGAACACTGAAGCTTTCTTT,TRBV27,TRBJ1-1,18,few,NA
CASNQGARDSPLHF,TGTGCCAGCAATCAGGGGGCTAGGGATTCACCCCTCCACTTT,TRBV5-6,TRBJ1-6,14,once,TRBD1
CASSSYPGTGRFTEAFF,TGTGCCAGCAGCTCGTATCCCGGGACAGGGAGGTTCACTGAAGCTTTCTTT,TRBV7-3,TRBJ1-1,17,NA,TRBD1
CASSLREGREGSDTQYF,TGTGCCAGCAGTTTAAGAGAGGGGCGGGAGGGGTCAGATACGCAGTATTTT,TRBV28,TRBJ2-3,17,NA,TRBD2
CASNEQSTGELFF,TGCGCCAGCAACGAACAGAGCACCGGGGAGCTGTTTTTT,TRBV5-1,TRBJ2-2,13,NA,NA
CASSPFDRQGYTF,TGTGCCAGCTCACCATTTGACAGGCAGGGCTACACCTTC,TRBV18,TRBJ1-2,13,NA,NA
CASSLAGGGRQSPQHF,TGTGCCAGCAGCTTAGCGGGGGGGGGCCGACAATCGCCCCAGCATTTT,TRBV7-2,TRBJ1-5,16,NA,NA
CASSYSNGGRNEQYF,TGTGCCAGCAGTTACTCGAACGGGGGTCGGAACGAGCAGTACTTC,TRBV6-5,TRBJ2-7,15,NA,NA
CASSLSSGTRVGHTF,TGTGCCAGCAGTTTGAGTTCTGGGACAAGGGTCGGCCACACCTTC,TRBV27,TRBJ1-2,15,NA,NA
CASSPGGVDTQYF,TGTGCCAGCAGCCCGGGGGGGGTGGATACGCAGTATTTT,TRBV13,TRBJ2-3,13,NA,TRBD2
CASSLGSMVDEQFF,TGTGCCAGCAGCTTAGGATCTATGGTGGATGAGCAGTTCTTC,TRBV11-3,TRBJ2-1,14,NA,NA
CASIPSGSTQETQYF,TGTGCCAGCATTCCTAGCGGATCCACCCAAGAGACCCAGTACTTC,TRBV27,TRBJ2-5,15,NA,TRBD2
CASGRADTGELFF,TGTGCTAGTGGCCGCGCGGACACCGGGGAGCTGTTTTTT,TRBV12-5,TRBJ2-2,13,NA,NA
CSGGQGTSSPYEQYF,TGCAGCGGGGGACAGGGGACTTCTTCCCCCTACGAGCAGTACTTC,TRBV29-1,TRBJ2-7,15,NA,TRBD1
CASMSDSSQPQHF,TGTGCCAGCATGTCCGACTCGAGCCAGCCCCAGCATTTT,TRBV2,TRBJ1-5,13,NA,NA
CASSRDRGNIQYF,TGTGCCAGCAGTAGGGACAGGGGAAACATTCAGTACTTC,TRBV27,TRBJ2-4,13,NA,TRBD1
CASNLLQGAGGYTF,TGTGCCAGCAACTTACTACAGGGGGCCGGTGGCTACACCTTC,TRBV7-4,TRBJ1-2,14,NA,TRBD1
CASSLVGQGSTEAFF,TGCGCCAGCAGCTTGGTTGGACAGGGGAGCACTGAAGCTTTCTTT,TRBV5-1,TRBJ1-1,15,NA,TRBD1
CASTARDNGNTIYF,TGTGCCAGCACTGCCCGGGACAACGGAAACACCATATATTTT,TRBV6-1,TRBJ1-3,14,NA,NA
CATSEWWSSGNTIYF,TGTGCCACCTCTGAATGGTGGAGCTCTGGAAACACCATATATTTT,TRBV19,TRBJ1-3,15,once,NA
CATRGREGYSPLHF,TGTGCCACCCGGGGGAGGGAGGGATATTCACCCCTCCACTTT,TRBV27,TRBJ1-6,14,few,NA
CASSPQASGRYNEQFF,TGTGCCAGCAGCCCCCAGGCTAGCGGGAGGTACAATGAGCAGTTCTTC,TRBV14,TRBJ2-1,16,NA,TRBD2
CASSPATTTGELFF,TGTGCCAGCAGCCCCGCTACCACCACCGGGGAGCTGTTTTTT,TRBV13,TRBJ2-2,14,NA,NA
CASSLGGAGSGYTF,TGTGCCAGCAGCTTGGGAGGGGCGGGATCTGGCTACACCTTC,TRBV11-2,TRBJ1-2,14,few,NA
CASSRNRALNTEAFF,TGTGCCAGCAGTCGAAACAGGGCCTTGAACACTGAAGCTTTCTTT,TRBV28,TRBJ1-1,15,NA,NA
CSVDSSVIAAYNEQFF,TGCAGCGTTGACTCTAGCGTGATAGCCGCCTACAATGAGCAGTTCTTC,TRBV29-1,TRBJ2-1,16,NA,NA
CASSPQTGTGGSYEQYF,TGCGCCAGCAGCCCTCAAACCGGGACAGGGGGTTCCTACGAGCAGTACTTC,TRBV5-1,TRBJ2-7,17,once,TRBD1
CASSLATGASYEQYF,TGTGCCAGCAGCCTGGCGACAGGGGCCTCCTACGAGCAGTACTTC,TRBV7-2,TRBJ2-7,15,NA,TRBD1
CASKIRSGTSGRAGDEQFF,TGTGCCAGCAAAATCCGCTCCGGGACTAGCGGGAGGGCTGGGGATGAGCAGTTCTTC,TRBV27,TRBJ2-1,19,NA,TRBD2
CASSYRAPGEKLFF,TGTGCCAGTAGCTACAGGGCCCCCGGCGAAAAACTGTTTTTT,TRBV19,TRBJ1-4,14,once,NA
CSSRQGGEGGYTF,TGCAGCTCCCGACAGGGCGGTGAAGGTGGCTACACCTTC,TRBV29-1,TRBJ1-2,13,NA,TRBD1
CASRGAGETQYF,TGTGCCAGCAGGGGCGCGGGGGAGACCCAGTACTTC,TRBV2,TRBJ2-5,12,NA,NA
CASTIRGLAGRTDTQYF,TGTGCCAGCACCATTAGGGGGCTAGCGGGCCGCACAGATACGCAGTATTTT,TRBV27,TRBJ2-3,17,NA,NA
CASSAKGQGNIQYF,TGTGCCAGCAGCGCGAAGGGACAGGGAAACATTCAGTACTTC,TRBV2,TRBJ2-4,14,NA,TRBD1
CASSLVGQGFTGDQPQHF,TGTGCCAGCAGTTTAGTAGGACAGGGATTCACCGGGGATCAGCCCCAGCATTTT,TRBV28,TRBJ1-5,18,few,TRBD1
CASKTREDGEQYF,TGTGCCAGCAAAACACGGGAAGACGGCGAGCAGTACTTC,TRBV6-5,TRBJ2-7,13,once,NA
CASSMGTSLSTDTQYF,TGTGCCAGTAGTATGGGGACTAGCCTGAGCACAGATACGCAGTATTTT,TRBV19,TRBJ2-3,16,NA,TRBD2